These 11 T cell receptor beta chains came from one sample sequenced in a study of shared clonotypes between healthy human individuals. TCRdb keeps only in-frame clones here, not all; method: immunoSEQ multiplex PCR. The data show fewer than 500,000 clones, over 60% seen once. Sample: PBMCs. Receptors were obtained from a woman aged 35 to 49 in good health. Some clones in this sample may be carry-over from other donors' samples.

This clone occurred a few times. CDR3 DNA: TGTGCCAGCAGCACGGGACAGTTCAATCAGCCCCAGCATTTT. Protein: CASSTGQFNQPQHF. The genes are TRBV11-3 and TRBJ1-5, with TRBD1 matching over 7 bases. Germline CDR1 reads SGHNT; CDR2 reads YENEEA. The CDR3 is made up of 14 amino acids. Trimming took 5 bases from V and 3 from J; bases not matched to a gene: 4. The variable domain in full, completed from reference TRBV11-3 and TRBJ1-5, reads EAGVVQSPRYKIIEKKQPVAFWCNPISGHNTLYWYLQNLGQGPELLIRYENEEAVDDSQLPKDRFSAERLKGVDSTLKIQPAELGDSAVYLCASSTGQFNQPQHFGDGTRLSIL.

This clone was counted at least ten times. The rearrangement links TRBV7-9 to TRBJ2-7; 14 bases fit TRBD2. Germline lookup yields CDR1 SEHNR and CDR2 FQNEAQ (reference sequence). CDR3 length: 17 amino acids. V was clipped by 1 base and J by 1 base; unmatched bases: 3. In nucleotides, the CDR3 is TGTGCCAGCAGCTTAGGGGGACTAGCGGGAGTTTCCTACGAGCAGTACTTC. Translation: CASSLGGLAGVSYEQYF.

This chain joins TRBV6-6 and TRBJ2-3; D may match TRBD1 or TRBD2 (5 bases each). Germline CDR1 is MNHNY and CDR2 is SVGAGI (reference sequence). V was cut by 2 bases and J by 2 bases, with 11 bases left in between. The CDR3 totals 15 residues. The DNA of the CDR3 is TGTGCCAGCAGTTACGTCGGGGACGACACAGATACGCAGTATTTT. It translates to CASSYVGDDTDTQYF.

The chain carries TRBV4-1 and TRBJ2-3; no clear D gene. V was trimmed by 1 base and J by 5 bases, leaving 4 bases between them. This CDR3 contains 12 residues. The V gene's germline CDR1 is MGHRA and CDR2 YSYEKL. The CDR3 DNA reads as TGCGCCAGCAGCCAAGTATTAGATACGCAGTATTTT. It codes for CASSQVLDTQYF.

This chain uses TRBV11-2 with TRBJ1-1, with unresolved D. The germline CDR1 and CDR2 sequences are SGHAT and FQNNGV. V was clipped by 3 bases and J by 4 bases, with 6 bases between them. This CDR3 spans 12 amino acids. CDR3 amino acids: CASSFDVTEAFF. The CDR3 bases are TGTGCCAGCAGCTTCGATGTCACTGAAGCTTTCTTT.

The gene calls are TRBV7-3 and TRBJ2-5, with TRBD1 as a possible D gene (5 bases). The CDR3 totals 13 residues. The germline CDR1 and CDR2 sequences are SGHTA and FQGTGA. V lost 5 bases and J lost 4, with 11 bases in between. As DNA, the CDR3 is TGTGCCAGCAGCGCCCAGGGTGGAGAGACCCAGTACTTC. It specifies CASSAQGGETQYF.

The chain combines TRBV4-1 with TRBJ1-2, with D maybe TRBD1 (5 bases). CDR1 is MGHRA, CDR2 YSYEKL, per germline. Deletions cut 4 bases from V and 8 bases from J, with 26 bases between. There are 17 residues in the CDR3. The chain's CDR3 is CASSPRTGTLGTEGYTF. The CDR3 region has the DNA TGCGCCAGCAGCCCCCGCACCGGGACCCTGGGGACGGAGGGCTACACCTTC.

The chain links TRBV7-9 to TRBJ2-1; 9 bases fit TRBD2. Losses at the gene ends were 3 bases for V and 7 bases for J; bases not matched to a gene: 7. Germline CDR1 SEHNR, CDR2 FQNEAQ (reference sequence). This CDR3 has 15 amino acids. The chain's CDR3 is CASSFGVAGDNEQFF. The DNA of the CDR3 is TGTGCCAGCAGCTTCGGGGTAGCGGGAGATAATGAGCAGTTCTTC.

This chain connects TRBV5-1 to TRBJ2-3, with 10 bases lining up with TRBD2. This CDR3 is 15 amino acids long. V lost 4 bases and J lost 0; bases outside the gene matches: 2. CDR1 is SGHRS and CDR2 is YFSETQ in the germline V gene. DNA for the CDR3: TGCGCCAGCAGCCCGACTAGCGGGAGCACAGATACGCAGTATTTT. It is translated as CASSPTSGSTDTQYF.

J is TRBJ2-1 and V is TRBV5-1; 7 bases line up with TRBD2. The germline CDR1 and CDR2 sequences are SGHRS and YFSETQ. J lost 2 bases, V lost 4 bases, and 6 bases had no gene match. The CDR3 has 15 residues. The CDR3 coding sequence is TGCGCCAGCAGCCCGGGACTACAGACCTACAATGAGCAGTTCTTC. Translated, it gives CASSPGLQTYNEQFF.

CDR3 region: CASSEQQSSTDTQYF. DNA for the CDR3: TGTGCCAGCAGTGAACAGCAGTCTAGCACAGATACGCAGTATTTT. The genes are TRBV2 and TRBJ2-3; no definite D call. CDR1 and CDR2 from the germline V gene are SNHLY and FYNNEI. Trimming removed 2 bases from V and 0 bases from J, with 9 bases in between. The CDR3 length is 15 residues.